This T cell receptor beta chain comes out of a study of blood T cell repertoires in COVID-19. The wider study: Acute and convalescent COVID-19 samples came from the United States, Italy and Spain. T cells, B-cell-depleted T cells, or PBMCs supplied cDNA or gDNA.

Seattle's enrolled individuals joined amid active infection and were then monitored longitudinally. V was trimmed by 0 bases and J by 7 bases, leaving 7 bases between them. Germline V gives CDR1 MNHEY, CDR2 SMNVEV (reference sequence). CDR3 length: 13 residues. Per the original methods: Researchers report that nucleated cell counts were estimated from reference gene primer amplification. Libraries were prepared by immunoSEQ multiplex PCR; TCRdb keeps only in-frame clonotypes and omits some of them. V and J calls plus clone size are reproduced from that table; the DNA served to infer D and trimming. The profile covers hundreds of thousands of clones, with about 93% appearing a single time and over 0.75% taken by the ten largest.

The chain combines TRBV27 with TRBJ2-1, with D tentatively TRBD2 (5 bases). The receptor was derived from a man aged 60 to 69 with COVID-19, enrolled during active disease. Sequencing was carried out using peripheral blood. The DNA of the CDR3 is TGTGCCAGCAGTTTATCGTCGGGGAATGAGCAGTTCTTC. Translating it yields CASSLSSGNEQFF.